This T cell receptor beta chain was captured by sequencing in a study of blood T cell repertoires in COVID-19. Turning to the study itself: Researchers got acute and convalescent COVID-19 samples from the United States, Italy and Spain. PBMCs, B-cell-depleted T cells, or T cells were the source of the cDNA or gDNA that made up the material.

The V end lost 0 bases, the J end lost 0 bases, and 9 bases lay between the germline ends. CDR3 length equals 15 residues. Germline assignment: CDR1 LGHNA and CDR2 YSLEER. The table came from immunoSEQ multiplex PCR; TCRdb's copy has only in-frame clones and leaves some out. The sample yields around 140,000 clones, approximately 81% seen once. This receptor was identified in a woman aged 55-75 years with active or convalescent COVID-19. The chain employs TRBV4-3 and TRBJ2-7; TRBD2 might be the D (6 bases). Sequenced material: peripheral blood. The CDR3 reads CASSQEPGGSYEQYF. In nucleotides, the CDR3 is TGCGCCAGCAGCCAAGAGCCCGGGGGCTCCTACGAGCAGTACTTC.